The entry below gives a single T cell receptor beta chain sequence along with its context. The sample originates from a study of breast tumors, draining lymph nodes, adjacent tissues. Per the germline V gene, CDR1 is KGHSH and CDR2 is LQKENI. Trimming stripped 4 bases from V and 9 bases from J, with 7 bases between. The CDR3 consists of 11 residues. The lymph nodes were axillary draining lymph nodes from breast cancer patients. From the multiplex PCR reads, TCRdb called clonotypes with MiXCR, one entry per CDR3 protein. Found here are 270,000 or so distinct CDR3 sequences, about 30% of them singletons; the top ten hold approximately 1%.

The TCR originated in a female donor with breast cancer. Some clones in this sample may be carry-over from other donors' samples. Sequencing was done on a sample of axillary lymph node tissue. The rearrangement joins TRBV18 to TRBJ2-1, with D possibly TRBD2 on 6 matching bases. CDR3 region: CASSQGGEQFF. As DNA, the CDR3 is TGTGCCAGCTCACAGGGAGGTGAGCAGTTCTTC.